The sequence of this TCR beta chain was determined in a study of T cells in Graves' hyperthyroidism and ophthalmopathy. Amplification of TCR beta CDR3 regions was performed using RNA transcripts as template. TCR CDR3 regions were first amplified by RT-PCR with HTBI primers. Each CDR3 protein is one row after TCRdb ran MiXCR on the multiplex PCR reads. This table has 300,000 or so distinct CDR3 sequences, about 15% appearing once. Unmatched junction bases numbered 13, after V lost 1 base and J lost 9 bases. The CDR3 runs 16 residues. Germline-derived CDR1 and CDR2 are LGHNA and YNFKEQ. This clonotype appeared many times. PBMCs were sourced from around 10 ml fresh peripheral blood.

The rearrangement uses TRBV4-2 and TRBJ2-7; 9 nucleotides align to TRBD1. The receptor was isolated from a woman aged 55-70 years with Graves' ophthalmopathy. Material for sequencing was blood. The CDR3 nucleotides are TGTGCCAGCAGCCAAGCAGGGACAGGGCCTAACTCCATGCAGTACTTC. Translating gives CASSQAGTGPNSMQYF.